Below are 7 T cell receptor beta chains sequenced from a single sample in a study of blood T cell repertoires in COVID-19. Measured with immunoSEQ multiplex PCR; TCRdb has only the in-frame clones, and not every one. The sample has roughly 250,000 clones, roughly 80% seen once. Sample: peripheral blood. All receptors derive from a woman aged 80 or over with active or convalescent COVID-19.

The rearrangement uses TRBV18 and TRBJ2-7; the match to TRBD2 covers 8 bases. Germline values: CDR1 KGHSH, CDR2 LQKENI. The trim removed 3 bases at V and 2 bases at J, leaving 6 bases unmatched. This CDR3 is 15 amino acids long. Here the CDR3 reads CASSPTGGPTYEQYF. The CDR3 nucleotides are TGTGCCAGCTCACCTACGGGGGGGCCGACCTACGAGCAGTACTTC.

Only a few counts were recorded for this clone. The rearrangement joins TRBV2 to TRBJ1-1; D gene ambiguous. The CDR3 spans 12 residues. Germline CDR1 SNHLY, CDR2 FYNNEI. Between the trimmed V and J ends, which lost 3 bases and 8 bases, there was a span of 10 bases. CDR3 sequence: CASSEGGVEAFF. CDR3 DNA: TGTGCCAGCAGTGAGGGCGGGGTAGAAGCTTTCTTT.

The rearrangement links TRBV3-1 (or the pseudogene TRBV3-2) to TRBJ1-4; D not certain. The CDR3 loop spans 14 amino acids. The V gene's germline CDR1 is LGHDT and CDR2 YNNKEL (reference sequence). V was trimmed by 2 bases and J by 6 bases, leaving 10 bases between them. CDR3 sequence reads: CASSQLPGYEKLFF. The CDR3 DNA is TGTGCCAGCAGCCAACTACCCGGGTATGAAAAACTGTTTTTT.

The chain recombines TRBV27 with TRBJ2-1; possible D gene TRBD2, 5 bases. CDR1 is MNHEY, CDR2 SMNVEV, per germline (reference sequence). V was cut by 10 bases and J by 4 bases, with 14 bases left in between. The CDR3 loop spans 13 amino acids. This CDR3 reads CATKTGIYNEQFF. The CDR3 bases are TGTGCCACCAAAACGGGGATTTACAATGAGCAGTTCTTC.

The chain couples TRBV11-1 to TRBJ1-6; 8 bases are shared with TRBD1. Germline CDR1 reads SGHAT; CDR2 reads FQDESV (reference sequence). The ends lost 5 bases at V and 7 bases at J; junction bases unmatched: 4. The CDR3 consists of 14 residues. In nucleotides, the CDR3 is TGTGCCAGCAGCCTAGACAGGGGAAATTCACCCCTCCACTTT. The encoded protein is CASSLDRGNSPLHF.

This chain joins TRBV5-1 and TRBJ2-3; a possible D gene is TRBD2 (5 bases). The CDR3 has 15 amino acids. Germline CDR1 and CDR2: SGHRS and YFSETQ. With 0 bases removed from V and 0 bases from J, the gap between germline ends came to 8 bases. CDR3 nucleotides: TGCGCCAGCAGCTTGGTACGGACTAGCACAGATACGCAGTATTTT. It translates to CASSLVRTSTDTQYF.

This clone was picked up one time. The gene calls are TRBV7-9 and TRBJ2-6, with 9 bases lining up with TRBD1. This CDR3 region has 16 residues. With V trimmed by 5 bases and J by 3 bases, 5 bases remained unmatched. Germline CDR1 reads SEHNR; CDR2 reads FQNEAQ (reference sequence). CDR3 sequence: CASSVRDRDGANVLTF. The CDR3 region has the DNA TGTGCCAGCAGCGTCCGGGACAGGGATGGGGCCAACGTCCTGACTTTC.